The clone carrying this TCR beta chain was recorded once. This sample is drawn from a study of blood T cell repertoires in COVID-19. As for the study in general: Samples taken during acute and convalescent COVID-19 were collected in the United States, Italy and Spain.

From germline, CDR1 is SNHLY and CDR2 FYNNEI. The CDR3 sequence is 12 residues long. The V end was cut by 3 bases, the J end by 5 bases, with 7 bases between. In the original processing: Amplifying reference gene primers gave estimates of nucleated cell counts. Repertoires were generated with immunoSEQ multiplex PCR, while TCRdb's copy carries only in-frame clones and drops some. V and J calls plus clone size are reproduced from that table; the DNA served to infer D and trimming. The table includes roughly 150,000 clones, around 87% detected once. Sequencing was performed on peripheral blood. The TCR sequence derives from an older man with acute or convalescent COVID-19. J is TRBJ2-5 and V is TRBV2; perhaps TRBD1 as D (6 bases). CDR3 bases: TGTGCCAGCAGTGACAGGGGTGAGACCCAGTACTTC. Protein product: CASSDRGETQYF.